The sequence of this TCR beta chain was determined in a study of human T cells and chemical hapten exposure. General study results and limits: Against controls, expanded TCRs gave rise to significantly more large CDR3 similarity clusters. Once DPC sensitization occurred, TCRs above 1 in 1000 frequency showed no change.

Time point denoted: patch test 2, 6 weeks after DPC sensitization. Treatment described: therapeutic diphenylcyclopropenone sensitization with weekly scalp DPC. Every patch test was put on after a blood sample was taken. MiXCR, run by TCRdb on the RACE reads, gives a single entry per CDR3 protein. The table lists under 450,000 distinct CDR3 sequences, about 6% of them singletons. The V gene's germline CDR1 is DFQATT and CDR2 SNEGSKA (reference sequence). Trimming cost V 8 bases and J 5 bases, with 18 bases left between them. This CDR3 has 13 amino acids. This clonotype was detected ten times or more. Its antigen remains unidentified.

The input for sequencing was whole blood, taken in connection with sensitization to the hapten diphenylcyclopropenone (DPC). The chain carries TRBV20-1 and TRBJ2-5; D ambiguous. The TCR comes from a woman between 18 and 29 years old with alopecia areata. Some clones in this sample may be carry-over from other donors' samples. In DNA form, the CDR3 reads TGCAGTTGGAAAACAAGAGTTGGGGAGACCCAGTACTTC. Its protein product is CSWKTRVGETQYF.